One and the same sample provided the 26 T cell receptor beta chains below, sequenced in a study of shared clonotypes between healthy human individuals. Here immunoSEQ multiplex PCR was the method, and the copy in TCRdb shows in-frame clones only, minus some. The sample comprises about 380,000 clones, about 96% of which are singletons, and approximately 0.32% rests with the top ten. The material sequenced was memory CD8+ T cells sorted from blood. Described subset: CD45RO+ cells pooled with CCR7-negative TemRA cells. Receptor source: a man aged 30 to 45 in good health.

The gene calls are TRBV7-2 and TRBJ1-1; D gene uncertain. The CDR3 runs 11 residues. The ends were cut back, 2 bases at V and 8 bases at J, with 6 bases in the middle. Germline V gene sequence: CDR1 SGHTA, CDR2 FQGNSA. The CDR3, as DNA: TGTGCCAGCAGCTTAACTCCCGAAGCTTTCTTT. This gives the protein CASSLTPEAFF.

The rearrangement uses TRBV5-6 and TRBJ2-7; no clear D. V was shortened by 0 bases and J by 2 bases, with 12 bases between the two germline ends. The CDR3 contains 15 residues. The germline gives CDR1 SGHDT, CDR2 YYEEEE. The CDR3 nucleotides read TGTGCCAGCAGCTTGGCCCCGACACAAACCTACGAGCAGTACTTC. The encoded protein is CASSLAPTQTYEQYF. Variable domain in full (rest from reference TRBV5-6 and TRBJ2-7): DAGVTQSPTHLIKTRGQQVTLRCSPKSGHDTVSWYQQALGQGPQFIFQYYEEEERQRGNFPDRFSGHQFPNYSSELNVNALLLGDSALYLCASSLAPTQTYEQYFGPGTRLTVT.

The rearrangement links TRBV19 to TRBJ1-2, with 7 bases identical to TRBD1. This CDR3 has 12 residues. The V segment lost 6 bases and the J segment 8 bases; nucleotides outside the gene matches: 6. Germline values: CDR1 LNHDA, CDR2 SQIVND (reference sequence). The CDR3 is CASRLTGRGYTF. The CDR3 nucleotides are TGTGCCAGTAGGCTGACAGGGAGAGGCTACACCTTC. Supplemented by reference TRBV19 and TRBJ1-2, the full variable domain reads DGGITQSPKYLFRKEGQNVTLSCEQNLNHDAMYWYRQDPGQGLRLIYYSQIVNDFQKGDIAEGYSVSREKKESFPLTVTSAQKNPTAFYLCASRLTGRGYTFGSGTRLTVV.

This clone showed up just a few times. The V and J genes are TRBV6-1 and TRBJ1-5; 10 bases fit TRBD1. Trimming at V came to 0 bases and at J to 2 bases, leaving 1 base not matched to a gene. This CDR3 region has 16 residues. The germline V gene encodes CDR1 MNHNS and CDR2 SASEGT. The CDR3 here is CASSEAGTGGNQPQHF. CDR3 in DNA: TGTGCCAGCAGTGAAGCCGGGACAGGGGGCAATCAGCCCCAGCATTTT.

The chain employs TRBV28 and TRBJ1-4; D unresolved. Germline values: CDR1 MDHEN, CDR2 SYDVKM. Trimming removed 5 bases at V and 5 bases at J, with 6 bases between. CDR3 length: 12 residues. This chain's CDR3 is CASSPRNEKLFF. The CDR3 bases are TGTGCCAGCAGTCCTAGGAATGAAAAACTGTTTTTT.

The chain employs TRBV19 and TRBJ2-7; no definite D call. This CDR3 spans 11 amino acids. V was shortened by 8 bases and J by 2 bases, with 7 bases between the two germline ends. Per the germline V gene, CDR1 is LNHDA and CDR2 is SQIVND (reference sequence). CDR3 bases: TGTGCCAGTTCAGAAGCCTACGAGCAGTACTTC. This gives the protein CASSEAYEQYF. The complete variable domain, with remaining parts taken from reference TRBV19 and TRBJ2-7, reads DGGITQSPKYLFRKEGQNVTLSCEQNLNHDAMYWYRQDPGQGLRLIYYSQIVNDFQKGDIAEGYSVSREKKESFPLTVTSAQKNPTAFYLCASSEAYEQYFGPGTRLTVT.

The chain uses TRBV28 and TRBJ2-5, with TRBD2 matching 7 bases. J lost 2 bases, V lost 8 bases, and 2 bases had no gene match. CDR1 and CDR2 from the germline V gene are MDHEN and SYDVKM. The CDR3 extends over 12 amino acids. CDR3 DNA: TGTGCCAGCGTGGGGGGGCAAGAGACCCAGTACTTC. Its translation: CASVGGQETQYF. The full variable domain, in which reference TRBV28 and TRBJ2-5 provide the parts outside the CDR3, is DVKVTQSSRYLVKRTGEKVFLECVQDMDHENMFWYRQDPGLGLRLIYFSYDVKMKEKGDIPEGYSVSREKKERFSLILESASTNQTSMYLCASVGGQETQYFGPGTRLLVL.

The V and J genes are TRBV2 and TRBJ1-1; TRBD1 agrees at 7 bases. Looked up from germline, CDR1 is SNHLY and CDR2 is FYNNEI. V lost 11 bases, J lost 1 base, and 7 bases stayed unmatched. The CDR3 length is 13 residues. As DNA, the CDR3 is TGTGCCGGATCCGGGACAGAGAACACTGAAGCTTTCTTT. It is translated as CAGSGTENTEAFF.

The rearrangement joins TRBV28 to TRBJ1-5; 7 bases map to TRBD1. Germline CDR1 is MDHEN and CDR2 is SYDVKM. With 3 bases clipped from V and 4 bases from J, the junction kept 9 bases outside the gene matches. This CDR3 is built from 16 residues. CDR3 sequence reads: CASSLDAGTVNQPQHF. CDR3 bases: TGTGCCAGCAGTTTGGATGCCGGGACAGTGAATCAGCCCCAGCATTTT.

This clone has just one count. The chain carries TRBV28 and TRBJ1-2; a weak D match, TRBD1 (5 bases). The V end lost 7 bases, the J end lost 8 bases, and 14 bases lay between the germline ends. Germline CDR1 is MDHEN and CDR2 is SYDVKM. This CDR3 spans 12 amino acids. The CDR3 region is CASIDWGDGYTF. The CDR3 DNA sequence: TGTGCCAGCATCGACTGGGGGGACGGCTACACCTTC.

The chain is built from TRBV10-1 and TRBJ1-3; no clear D gene. Germline V gene sequence: CDR1 WNHNN, CDR2 SYGVQD (reference sequence). The CDR3 loop spans 11 amino acids. V was shortened by 8 bases and J by 1 base, with 3 bases between the two germline ends. Here the CDR3 reads CASGSGNTIYF. The DNA of the CDR3 is TGCGCCAGCGGGTCTGGAAACACCATATATTTT.

This chain links TRBV14 with TRBJ1-1, with 8 bases that match TRBD1. V was clipped by 2 bases and J by 5 bases; unmatched bases: 10. CDR3 length: 16 residues. The germline gives CDR1 SGHDN, CDR2 FVKESK. Here the CDR3 reads CASSQIQGAKPTEAFF. CDR3 sequence (DNA): TGTGCCAGCAGCCAAATCCAGGGGGCAAAACCGACTGAAGCTTTCTTT.

This chain connects TRBV6-5 to TRBJ2-7, with D possibly TRBD2 on 5 matching bases. The CDR3 is made up of 15 amino acids. Per the germline V gene, CDR1 is MNHEY and CDR2 is SVGAGI. V was pared by 6 bases and J by 3 bases, with 18 bases between. The chain's CDR3 is CASRQLGGPIYEQYF. As DNA, the CDR3 is TGTGCCAGCAGACAACTAGGCGGACCCATCTACGAGCAGTACTTC.

Only one count was recorded for this clone. The chain has TRBV7-9 and TRBJ2-2, with a possible D match to TRBD2 (5 bases). The length of the CDR3 is 14 residues. Germline assignment: CDR1 SEHNR and CDR2 FQNEAQ (reference sequence). Trimming left V 3 bases short and J 3 bases short, with 8 bases between. CDR3 residues: CASSLGVYTGELFF. As DNA, the CDR3 is TGTGCCAGCAGCTTGGGAGTATACACCGGGGAGCTGTTTTTT.

The chain joins TRBV7-9 to TRBJ2-7; D gene unclear. V shed 1 base and J shed 3 bases, with 10 bases lying between them. This CDR3 contains 14 residues. Per the germline V gene, CDR1 is SEHNR and CDR2 is FQNEAQ (reference sequence). CDR3 coding DNA: TGTGCCAGCAGCTTAGGCAGTGCGATCTACGAGCAGTACTTC. Its translation is CASSLGSAIYEQYF.

Points on this clone: Other DNA sequences in the same sample also yield this CDR3. The J gene is TRBJ2-3, the V gene TRBV9, with D tentatively TRBD2 (6 bases). The V gene's germline CDR1 is SGDLS and CDR2 YYNGEE. This CDR3 comprises 15 residues. V lost 0 bases and J 0 bases, leaving 8 bases between the germline ends. The CDR3 region is CASSVGSGSTDTQYF. CDR3 sequence (DNA): TGTGCCAGCAGCGTAGGTAGCGGAAGCACAGATACGCAGTATTTT. The full variable domain, completed using reference TRBV9 and TRBJ2-3, is DSGVTQTPKHLITATGQRVTLRCSPRSGDLSVYWYQQSLDQGLQFLIQYYNGEERAKGNILERFSAQQFPDLHSELNLSSLELGDSALYFCASSVGSGSTDTQYFGPGTRLTVL.

V usage is TRBV5-1 and J usage is TRBJ2-1; 9 nucleotides match TRBD2. The CDR3 is 15 amino acids. Germline V gene data show CDR1 as SGHRS and CDR2 as YFSETQ. V gave up 5 bases and J gave up 3 bases; unmatched junction bases: 6. As DNA, the CDR3 is TGCGCCAGCAGTTTAGCGGGAGATTTCTACAATGAGCAGTTCTTC. Protein sequence: CASSLAGDFYNEQFF.

CDR3 loop: CASSQQGLSYEQYF. Here the CDR3 DNA reads TGCGCCAGCAGCCAACAGGGACTCTCCTACGAGCAGTACTTC. This chain joins TRBV4-1 and TRBJ2-7, with D perhaps TRBD2 (6 bases). Germline values: CDR1 MGHRA, CDR2 YSYEKL. V gave up 2 bases and J gave up 0 bases, with 8 bases separating them. The CDR3 extends over 14 amino acids.

The count of this clone is one. V is TRBV30 and J is TRBJ2-7, with 10 bases matching TRBD1. Germline V gene lookup returns CDR1 GTSNPN and CDR2 SVGIG (reference sequence). Trimming removed 2 bases from V and 5 bases from J; junction bases left unmatched: 6. The CDR3 length is 14 residues. CDR3 nucleotide sequence: TGTGCCTGGAGTCCGGGACAGGGGTTAAACGAGCAGTACTTC. It translates to CAWSPGQGLNEQYF.

This chain connects TRBV11-2 to TRBJ2-7; perhaps TRBD1 as D (6 bases). Germline-derived CDR1 and CDR2 are SGHAT and FQNNGV. The CDR3 has 13 residues. Trimming removed 6 bases from V and 2 bases from J, with 11 bases in between. The chain's CDR3 is CASSRTDAYEQYF. As DNA, the CDR3 is TGTGCCAGCAGTCGGACAGATGCCTACGAGCAGTACTTC.

The V call is TRBV28, the J call TRBJ2-1; D remains unclear. This CDR3 is 15 amino acids long. Germline V gene sequence: CDR1 MDHEN, CDR2 SYDVKM. Trimming cost V 6 bases and J 4 bases, with 16 bases left between them. The DNA of the CDR3 is TGTGCCAGCAGCCCCTGGGGATCTCTATACAATGAGCAGTTCTTC. Translated, it gives CASSPWGSLYNEQFF. Full variable domain (outside the CDR3, taken from reference TRBV28 and TRBJ2-1): DVKVTQSSRYLVKRTGEKVFLECVQDMDHENMFWYRQDPGLGLRLIYFSYDVKMKEKGDIPEGYSVSREKKERFSLILESASTNQTSMYLCASSPWGSLYNEQFFGPGTRLTVL.

V usage is TRBV9 and J usage is TRBJ2-1; 11 bases are shared with TRBD2. After removal of 4 bases from V and 7 bases from J, the junction contained 7 bases not matched to a gene. Germline CDR1 is SGDLS and CDR2 is YYNGEE. This CDR3 comprises 15 residues. In DNA form, the CDR3 reads TGTGCCAGCAGCTTTAGCGGGAGGGCCACGAATGAGCAGTTCTTC. Translating gives CASSFSGRATNEQFF.

V is TRBV5-1 and J is TRBJ2-7, with TRBD2 matching 9 bases. The CDR3 contains 16 residues. V lost 2 bases and J lost 1; bases outside the gene matches: 7. Germline CDR1 SGHRS, CDR2 YFSETQ. The CDR3 is CASSFISGRQSYEQYF. The CDR3 DNA sequence: TGCGCCAGCAGCTTTATTAGCGGGAGACAGTCCTACGAGCAGTACTTC.

The J gene is TRBJ2-7, the V gene TRBV10-3; a possible D gene is TRBD2 (6 bases). V lost 5 bases and J lost 0, with 14 bases in between. CDR3 size: 15 residues. Germline V lookup: CDR1 ENHRY, CDR2 SYGVKD. The CDR3 DNA follows: TGTGCCATCAGTATTAGCGGAGCTAGCTCCTACGAGCAGTACTTC. This encodes CAISISGASSYEQYF.

This clone was counted once. The chain joins TRBV2 to TRBJ1-1; 11 bases agree with TRBD1. Germline CDR1 and CDR2: SNHLY and FYNNEI. This CDR3 has 12 residues. CDR3 in amino acids: CARGQGATEAFF. CDR3 DNA sequence: TGTGCACGTGGACAGGGGGCGACTGAAGCTTTCTTT.

This CDR3 is CASSLFRGSGNTIYF. The CDR3, as DNA: TGTGCCAGTAGTCTTTTCCGCGGGTCCGGAAACACCATATATTTT. The chain combines TRBV19 with TRBJ1-3; the D is unclear. Germline V gene lookup returns CDR1 LNHDA and CDR2 SQIVND (reference sequence). Trimming removed 5 bases at V and 4 bases at J, with 15 bases between. CDR3 length: 15 amino acids.